These 2 T cell receptor beta chains originate from one sample sequenced in a study of blood T cell repertoires in COVID-19. Profiling relied on immunoSEQ multiplex PCR, and the TCRdb table lists in-frame clones only, not all of them. Here the sample spans 85,000 to 110,000 clones, about 90% being singletons. The sample comprised peripheral blood. These receptors came from a man aged 50 to 60 in a cohort sampled during active COVID-19.

This chain uses TRBV10-3 with TRBJ2-7; 9 bases map to TRBD1. The CDR3 runs 14 residues. The germline gives CDR1 ENHRY, CDR2 SYGVKD. J lost 3 bases, V lost 6 bases, and 6 bases had no gene match. The CDR3 coding sequence is TGTGCCATCAGCTCCGGGACAGGGAGCTACGAGCAGTACGTC. Protein sequence: CAISSGTGSYEQYV.

The rearrangement uses TRBV28 and TRBJ2-3, with TRBD1 as a possible D gene (6 bases). V lost 4 bases to trimming and J lost 0 bases, with 14 bases between them. The CDR3 consists of 16 residues. CDR1 and CDR2 from the germline V gene are MDHEN and SYDVKM. CDR3 loop: CASSSRGLQSTDTQYF. The CDR3 DNA reads TGTGCCAGCAGTTCCAGGGGCCTGCAAAGCACAGATACGCAGTATTTT.